The 6 T cell receptor beta chains reported below all come from one sample, sequenced in a study of blood T cell repertoires in COVID-19. TCRdb's copy holds only in-frame clones and misses some; the assay was immunoSEQ multiplex PCR. The table has some 190,000 clones, about 91% seen once. The sequencing sample was made of PBMCs or T cells enriched from blood (not recorded which). The receptors derive from a woman between 40 and 55 years old with acute COVID-19.

The chain couples TRBV5-6 to TRBJ2-2; D remains unclear. The V end was cut by 1 base, the J end by 1 base, with 8 bases between. The CDR3 has 15 amino acids. Germline V gives CDR1 SGHDT, CDR2 YYEEEE. As DNA, the CDR3 is TGTGCCAGCAGCTTGCTACGACAGAACACCGGGGAGCTGTTTTTT. This gives the protein CASSLLRQNTGELFF.

V and J are TRBV18 and TRBJ1-4; 8 bases match TRBD1. Germline V gene sequence: CDR1 KGHSH, CDR2 LQKENI. V trimming: 4 bases; J trimming: 8 bases; junction bases outside the gene matches: 6. The CDR3 is 14 residues long. This CDR3 reads CASSLSAGGEKLFF. The CDR3 nucleotides are TGTGCCAGCTCACTCTCGGCAGGGGGCGAAAAACTGTTTTTT.

CDR3 in amino acids: CATSDPGQPNQPQHF. The CDR3 DNA reads as TGTGCCACCAGTGACCCGGGACAGCCGAATCAGCCCCAGCATTTT. V gene TRBV24-1 combines with J gene TRBJ1-5; 7 nucleotides match TRBD1. The V segment lost 4 bases and the J segment 4 bases; nucleotides outside the gene matches: 6. Germline V gives CDR1 KGHDR, CDR2 SFDVKD. There are 15 residues in the CDR3.

V is TRBV6-2 or TRBV6-3 and J is TRBJ2-5, with 10 bases that match TRBD1. After removal of 6 bases from V and 5 bases from J, the junction contained 9 bases not matched to a gene. Germline CDR1 and CDR2: MNHEY and SVGEGT. The CDR3 consists of 15 residues. CDR3 protein: CASSWDRGGGETQYF. CDR3 sequence (DNA): TGTGCCAGCAGCTGGGACAGGGGCGGAGGGGAGACCCAGTACTTC.

V is TRBV5-1 and J is TRBJ2-7, with D tentatively TRBD2 (6 bases). This CDR3 spans 14 amino acids. CDR1 is SGHRS, CDR2 YFSETQ, per germline. V was clipped by 1 base and J by 4 bases, with 12 bases between them. The CDR3 here is CASSLHSGTYEQYF. The CDR3 DNA sequence: TGCGCCAGCAGCTTGCATAGCGGAACTTACGAGCAGTACTTC.

The chain links TRBV27 to TRBJ2-7, with D tentatively TRBD2 (5 bases). The CDR3 sequence is 14 residues long. The V end lost 8 bases, the J end lost 4 bases, and 18 bases lay between the germline ends. Germline values: CDR1 MNHEY, CDR2 SMNVEV (reference sequence). The CDR3 nucleotides are TGTGCCAGCTCCTTCGGGGTACCAATTTACGAGCAGTACTTC. It is translated as CASSFGVPIYEQYF.